The 27 T cell receptor beta chains reported below all come from one sample, sequenced in a study of spatial heterogeneity in lung cancer. Specified time point: sample taken at primary tumor resection. MiXCR, applied by TCRdb to the 5' RACE reads, yields one record per CDR3 protein. The sample yields approximately 9,000 distinct CDR3 sequences, 4.5% to 5% seen once. Whole-study results and caveats: Counts of expanded alpha and beta TCRs within tumors tracked the tumor nonsynonymous mutation count.

These receptors have no known antigen. The sample was lung tumor tissue, taken at surgery. The source of these receptors is a female donor with early-stage non-small cell lung cancer.

This clonotype showed up many times. The V call is TRBV14, the J call TRBJ2-3; D is perhaps TRBD2 (6 bases). Germline CDR1 and CDR2: SGHDN and FVKESK. The CDR3 sequence is 14 residues long. V was trimmed by 4 bases and J by 6 bases, leaving 14 bases between them. The CDR3 sequence: CASSRLVESDTQYF. CDR3 nucleotides: TGTGCCAGCAGCCGACTAGTCGAGTCGGATACGCAGTATTTT.

The chain joins TRBV29-1 to TRBJ2-2, with D uncertain. There are 14 residues in the CDR3. V lost 1 base and J lost 4, with 10 bases in between. CDR1 is SQVTM, CDR2 ANQGSEA, per germline. CDR3: CSVEAPEVTGELFF. CDR3 nucleotide sequence: TGCAGCGTTGAAGCCCCGGAAGTCACCGGGGAGCTGTTTTTT.

This clonotype is medium-sized (0.01 to 0.1%). This chain's CDR3 is CASSEIGGVEASTDTQYF. DNA of the CDR3: TGTGCCAGCAGTGAAATTGGGGGGGTGGAGGCCTCCACAGATACGCAGTATTTT. The V and J genes are TRBV6-1 and TRBJ2-3; 7 nucleotides agree with TRBD2. Germline V gene lookup returns CDR1 MNHNS and CDR2 SASEGT. There are 18 residues in the CDR3. V trimming: 2 bases; J trimming: 2 bases; junction bases outside the gene matches: 13.

By its share, this clonotype is medium-sized (0.01 to 0.1%). The CDR3 sequence is CASSLGYSEAFF. The DNA for the CDR3 is TGTGCCAGCAGCTTAGGGTACAGTGAAGCTTTCTTT. The V gene is TRBV11-2, the J gene TRBJ1-1; D remains ambiguous. Germline V gene lookup returns CDR1 SGHAT and CDR2 FQNNGV. The CDR3 extends over 12 amino acids. Between the trimmed V and J ends, which lost 1 base and 7 bases, there was a span of 7 bases.

The chain recombines TRBV28 with TRBJ2-7; the match to TRBD1 covers 11 bases. The V segment lost 6 bases and the J segment 0 bases; nucleotides outside the gene matches: 7. This CDR3 contains 16 residues. Germline values: CDR1 MDHEN, CDR2 SYDVKM. The CDR3 sequence is CASSLGGTGGSYEQYF. The DNA of the CDR3 is TGTGCCAGCAGCCTGGGCGGGACAGGGGGCTCCTACGAGCAGTACTTC.

This clonotype is labeled as medium-sized. J is TRBJ1-4 and V is TRBV28; no firm D call. This CDR3 has 16 amino acids. Germline V gives CDR1 MDHEN, CDR2 SYDVKM. Trimming shortened V by 6 bases and J by 4 bases, and 18 bases separated the two germline ends. For the CDR3, the DNA is TGTGCCAGCAGCCTAGGTTTGGGCCGAGATAATGAAAAACTGTTTTTT. Encoded protein: CASSLGLGRDNEKLFF.

This clonotype is medium-sized by share. The V call is TRBV7-9, the J call TRBJ1-1, with D unclear. The CDR3 loop spans 14 amino acids. The V and J ends lost 1 base and 0 bases respectively, with 6 bases between them. Germline assignment: CDR1 SEHNR and CDR2 FQNEAQ (reference sequence). CDR3 amino acids: CASSLVQMNTEAFF. The CDR3 DNA reads as TGTGCCAGCAGCTTAGTCCAGATGAACACTGAAGCTTTCTTT.

This clonotype has at least ten counts. J is TRBJ2-2 and V is TRBV5-5, with no clear D. This CDR3 is built from 14 residues. V was trimmed by 2 bases and J by 4 bases, leaving 9 bases between them. Germline V gives CDR1 SGHKS, CDR2 YYEKEE (reference sequence). This CDR3 reads CASSLKLSTGELFF. The CDR3, as DNA: TGTGCCAGCAGCTTAAAGTTATCCACCGGGGAGCTGTTTTTT. Full variable domain (rest looked up from reference TRBV5-5 and TRBJ2-2): DAGVTQSPTHLIKTRGQQVTLRCSPISGHKSVSWYQQVLGQGPQFIFQYYEKEERGRGNFPDRFSARQFPNYSSELNVNALLLGDSALYLCASSLKLSTGELFFGEGSRLTVL.

This clonotype was found many times. The chain employs TRBV6-1 and TRBJ2-3; D is unresolved. Germline CDR1 MNHNS, CDR2 SASEGT. The CDR3 extends over 11 amino acids. V was shortened by 6 bases and J by 4 bases, with 5 bases between the two germline ends. CDR3 coding DNA: TGTGCCAGCAGCCGGGCAGATACGCAGTATTTT. Its protein is CASSRADTQYF.

By sample fraction, this clonotype is medium-sized. The chain joins TRBV27 to TRBJ2-7; a weak D match, TRBD2 (6 bases). In germline, CDR1 is MNHEY, CDR2 SMNVEV (reference sequence). The V gene lost 5 bases and the J gene lost 3 bases, with 14 bases spanning the gap. CDR3 length: 14 residues. The CDR3 here is CASSAGSPYYEQYF. DNA of the CDR3: TGTGCCAGCAGTGCGGGGTCCCCCTACTACGAGCAGTACTTC.

The sample holds many counts of this clonotype. The CDR3 end shows no conserved phenylalanine or tryptophan, and so a read error is likely. The limits of the CDR3 on the DNA are not certain, so only TCRdb's listed CDR3 is given. This chain links TRBV29-1 with TRBJ2-1; TRBD1 reflects the table's D call only, with no check against the DNA. Germline CDR1 reads SQVTM; CDR2 reads ANQGSEA. The length of the CDR3 is 12 amino acids, counting both ends. The CDR3: CSVNNPGQPRLI.

Ten or more counts support this clonotype. The J gene is TRBJ2-3, the V gene TRBV20-1; 8 positions match TRBD2. The germline V gene encodes CDR1 DFQATT and CDR2 SNEGSKA (reference sequence). The CDR3 is 15 residues long. The J segment lost 4 bases and the V segment lost 6 bases, leaving 12 bases of the junction unmatched. In DNA, the CDR3 is TGCAGTGCCCCGCGACCGAGCGGGAGTTCAGATACGCAGTATTTT. As protein: CSAPRPSGSSDTQYF.

In this sample, this clonotype turned up a few times. This rearrangement joins TRBV5-4 to TRBJ2-7; TRBD1 agrees at 7 bases. CDR1 and CDR2 (germline): SGHNT, YYREEE (reference sequence). This CDR3 is built from 12 residues. Losses at the gene ends were 4 bases for V and 6 bases for J; bases not matched to a gene: 4. In nucleotides, the CDR3 is TGTGCCAGCAGCATGACAGGGTGCGAGCAGTACTTC. Translation gives CASSMTGCEQYF.

This clonotype appeared many times. This chain uses TRBV7-2 with TRBJ2-3; maybe TRBD2 (5 bases). The CDR3 is 14 residues long. Per the germline V gene, CDR1 is SGHTA and CDR2 is FQGNSA. The V end was cut by 5 bases, the J end by 2 bases, with 11 bases between. The CDR3 DNA follows: TGTGCCAGCAGCCCACGGGATTACACAGATACGCAGTATTTT. It encodes CASSPRDYTDTQYF.

This clonotype was observed at least ten times. The chain joins TRBV7-2 to TRBJ2-7; TRBD2 matches 8 bases. The germline V gene encodes CDR1 SGHTA and CDR2 FQGNSA. The CDR3 length is 14 residues. The ends lost 4 bases at V and 3 bases at J; junction bases unmatched: 5. The CDR3 is CASSSLAGRYEQYF. DNA of the CDR3: TGTGCCAGCAGCTCCCTAGCGGGCCGCTACGAGCAGTACTTC.

This clonotype was counted many times. V is TRBV29-1 and J is TRBJ2-7; D might be TRBD2 (6 bases). CDR1 and CDR2 from the germline V gene are SQVTM and ANQGSEA. V lost 3 bases, J lost 2 bases, and 17 bases lay in between. This CDR3 contains 15 residues. CDR3 protein: CSVEGGATAAYEQYF. The CDR3 DNA reads TGCAGCGTTGAGGGGGGTGCGACTGCCGCCTACGAGCAGTACTTC.

This clonotype was picked up many times. CDR3 nucleotide sequence: TGTGCCAGCCAGGGACAGGGACGAGATACGCAGTATTTT. Its translation: CASQGQGRDTQYF. The chain joins TRBV7-9 to TRBJ2-3; 9 bases agree with TRBD1. Looked up from germline, CDR1 is SEHNR and CDR2 is FQNEAQ (reference sequence). The CDR3 covers 13 residues. With V trimmed by 8 bases and J by 5 bases, 5 bases remained unmatched.

This clonotype was recorded many times. The rearrangement uses TRBV20-1 and TRBJ2-7; possibly TRBD2 for D (5 bases). Germline loops: CDR1 DFQATT, CDR2 SNEGSKA (reference sequence). V was pared by 4 bases and J by 2 bases, with 15 bases between. CDR3 length: 14 residues. In DNA form, the CDR3 reads TGCAGTGCTAAGGTGTTAGCGAGAACCTACGAGCAGTACTTC. This encodes CSAKVLARTYEQYF.

This clonotype was seen a few times. The chain couples TRBV19 to TRBJ2-5, with D possibly being TRBD2 (7 bases). CDR1 is LNHDA, CDR2 SQIVND, per germline (reference sequence). This CDR3 has 15 amino acids. Trimming pared 5 bases from V and 4 bases from J, leaving 17 bases between. CDR3 protein: CASSPGLGGGETQYF. In DNA, the CDR3 is TGTGCCAGTAGTCCTGGACTAGGGGGGGGAGAGACCCAGTACTTC.

This clonotype was counted ten times or more. The rearrangement joins TRBV7-6 to TRBJ2-7, with D possibly being TRBD1 or TRBD2 (5 bases each). The germline V gene encodes CDR1 SGHVS and CDR2 FNYEAQ. This CDR3 has 15 amino acids. Trimming took off 5 bases at V and 3 bases at J, with 17 bases between the two ends. In DNA, the CDR3 is TGTGCCAGCAGCCTTCTGGGACGCCGAATCTACGAGCAGTACTTC. Protein: CASSLLGRRIYEQYF.

This clonotype was counted only a few times. The chain carries TRBV10-2 and TRBJ2-1; tentative D call: TRBD1 (5 bases). There are 15 residues in the CDR3. Germline CDR1 reads WSHSY; CDR2 reads SAAADI. The V and J ends lost 6 bases and 7 bases respectively, with 19 bases between them. The DNA of the CDR3 is TGCGCCAGCAGGGTTGTGTGGACAACGCATAATGAGCAGTTCTTC. Residues: CASRVVWTTHNEQFF.

This clonotype was recorded at least ten times. The V gene is TRBV12-3 or TRBV12-4, the J gene TRBJ2-7, with 9 positions matching TRBD1. The CDR3 consists of 14 residues. With V trimmed by 4 bases and J by 4 bases, 5 bases remained unmatched. CDR3 nucleotides: TGTGCCAGCAGTTACCCGGGACAGGGTTACGAGCAGTACTTC. Protein sequence: CASSYPGQGYEQYF.

This clonotype showed up many times. J is TRBJ2-7 and V is TRBV6-2 or TRBV6-3, with D possibly matching TRBD2 (6 bases). CDR3 length: 15 amino acids. Germline-derived CDR1 and CDR2 are MNHEY and SVGEGT. The V and J ends lost 6 bases and 3 bases respectively, with 18 bases between them. The CDR3 sequence is CASRTGTQNRYEQYF. The CDR3 nucleotides read TGTGCCAGCAGGACCGGGACTCAAAACCGCTACGAGCAGTACTTC.

This clonotype was found a few times. The chain links TRBV12-3 or TRBV12-4 to TRBJ1-2; 11 bases agree with TRBD1. This CDR3 has 13 residues. Trimming cost V 5 bases and J 8 bases; bases outside gene matches: 4. Here the CDR3 DNA reads TGTGCCAGCAGTGGACAGGGGGCGCAGGGCTACACCTTC. Amino acids: CASSGQGAQGYTF.

This clonotype was recorded at least ten times. This chain uses TRBV20-1 with TRBJ2-6, with a tentative D call TRBD1 (6 bases). CDR3 size: 15 residues. Germline CDR1 reads DFQATT; CDR2 reads SNEGSKA (reference sequence). V lost 5 bases, J lost 2 bases, and 13 bases lay in between. CDR3 amino acids: CSAPVQGTGANVLTF. The CDR3 bases are TGCAGTGCTCCCGTCCAGGGGACTGGGGCCAACGTCCTGACTTTC.

At least ten counts were recorded for this clonotype. The rearrangement joins TRBV24-1 to TRBJ2-2; 8 bases align to TRBD2. The trim removed 5 bases at V and 4 bases at J, leaving 5 bases unmatched. The CDR3 is made up of 15 amino acids. Germline CDR1 KGHDR, CDR2 SFDVKD. The CDR3 spells CATSGSSGATGELFF. As DNA, the CDR3 is TGTGCCACCAGTGGGAGTAGCGGGGCCACCGGGGAGCTGTTTTTT.

By share of the sample, this clonotype is medium-sized. The J gene is TRBJ2-5, the V gene TRBV12-3 or TRBV12-4, with D unclear. The CDR3 spans 14 residues. V was clipped by 7 bases and J by 1 base, with 13 bases between them. The CDR3 DNA reads TGTGCCAGCACTCCGACCTACTCCCAAGAGACCCAGTACTTC. Translating it yields CASTPTYSQETQYF.